The clone carrying this T cell receptor (beta chain) came up a few times. Caucasian, healthy and from Russia, the donors were aged between 6 and 90. Sample-barcoded 5' priming and a J-beta primer mix drove a second PCR of about 6 to 12 cycles. Every cDNA molecule bore a tag from a template-switch adaptor containing 12 random nucleotides. TCRdb re-analysed the 5' RACE reads in MiXCR, keeping a single row per CDR3 protein. The table includes about a million distinct CDR3 sequences, about 53% detected once. Germline V gives CDR1 LGHNA, CDR2 YNFKEQ. This CDR3 spans 15 amino acids. The V segment lost 3 bases and the J segment 2 bases; nucleotides outside the gene matches: 5. The data belong to a study of blood T cells in healthy people across ages. Study at large: Template-switching capture recovered about one barcoded beta molecule per two T cells.

This TCR derives from a woman aged 55 to 70 in good health. This sequence joins TRBV4-2 and TRBJ2-3; 7 nucleotides match TRBD2. Material for sequencing was blood. The CDR3 DNA is TGTGCCAGCAGCCAGCCTAGCGGAACCACAGATACGCAGTATTTT. It specifies CASSQPSGTTDTQYF.